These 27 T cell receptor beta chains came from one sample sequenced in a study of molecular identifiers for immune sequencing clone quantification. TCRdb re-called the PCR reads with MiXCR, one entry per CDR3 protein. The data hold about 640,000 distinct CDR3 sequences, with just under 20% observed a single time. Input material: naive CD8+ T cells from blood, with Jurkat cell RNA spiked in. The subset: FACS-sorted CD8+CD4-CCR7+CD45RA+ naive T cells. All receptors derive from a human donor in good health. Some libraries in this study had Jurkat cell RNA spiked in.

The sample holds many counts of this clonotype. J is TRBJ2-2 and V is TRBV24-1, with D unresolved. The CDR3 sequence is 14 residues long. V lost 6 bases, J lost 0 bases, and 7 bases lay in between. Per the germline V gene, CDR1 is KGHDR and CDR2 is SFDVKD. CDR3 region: CATSLPSNTGELFF. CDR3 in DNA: TGTGCCACCAGTCTTCCTTCGAACACCGGGGAGCTGTTTTTT.

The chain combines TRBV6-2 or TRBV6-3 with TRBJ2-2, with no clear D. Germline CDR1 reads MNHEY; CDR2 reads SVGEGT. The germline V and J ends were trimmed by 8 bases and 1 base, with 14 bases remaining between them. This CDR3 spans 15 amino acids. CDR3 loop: CASGRNRRNTGELFF. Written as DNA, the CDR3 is TGTGCCAGCGGGCGAAATCGACGGAACACCGGGGAGCTGTTTTTT.

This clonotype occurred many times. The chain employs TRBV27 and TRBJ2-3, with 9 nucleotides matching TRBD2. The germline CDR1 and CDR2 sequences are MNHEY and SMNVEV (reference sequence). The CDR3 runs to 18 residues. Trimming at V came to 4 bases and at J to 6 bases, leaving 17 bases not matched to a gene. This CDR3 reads CASSSLLVVAGVFDTQYF. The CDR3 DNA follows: TGTGCCAGCAGTTCCCTCCTCGTGGTAGCGGGAGTGTTCGATACGCAGTATTTT.

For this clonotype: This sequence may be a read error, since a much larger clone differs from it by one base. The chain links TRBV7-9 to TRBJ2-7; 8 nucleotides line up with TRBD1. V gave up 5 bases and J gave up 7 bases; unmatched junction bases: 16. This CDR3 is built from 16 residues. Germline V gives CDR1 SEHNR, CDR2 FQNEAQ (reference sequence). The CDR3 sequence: CASSPRLWTGTEEQYF. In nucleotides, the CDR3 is TGTGCCAGCAGCCCCCGACTGTGGACAGGGACGGAAGAGCAGTACTTC. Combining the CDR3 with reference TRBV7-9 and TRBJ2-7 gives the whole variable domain DTGVSQNPRHKITKRGQNVTFRCDPISEHNRLYWYRQTLGQGPEFLTYFQNEAQLEKSRLLSDRFSAERPKGSFSTLEIQRTEQGDSAMYLCASSPRLWTGTEEQYFGPGTRLTVT.

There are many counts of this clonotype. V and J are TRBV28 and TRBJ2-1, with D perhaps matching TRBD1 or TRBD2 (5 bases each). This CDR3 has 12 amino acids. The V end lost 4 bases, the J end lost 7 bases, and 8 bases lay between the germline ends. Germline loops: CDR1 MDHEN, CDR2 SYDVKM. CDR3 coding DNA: TGTGCCAGCAGTTCCGGGGCAAATGAGCAGTTCTTC. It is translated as CASSSGANEQFF.

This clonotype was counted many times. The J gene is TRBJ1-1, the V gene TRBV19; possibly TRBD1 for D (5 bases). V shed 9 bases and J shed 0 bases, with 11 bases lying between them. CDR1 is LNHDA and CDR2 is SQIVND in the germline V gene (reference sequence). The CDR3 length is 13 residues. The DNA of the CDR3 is TGTGCCAGCATAGGGGAGATGAACACTGAAGCTTTCTTT. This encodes CASIGEMNTEAFF.

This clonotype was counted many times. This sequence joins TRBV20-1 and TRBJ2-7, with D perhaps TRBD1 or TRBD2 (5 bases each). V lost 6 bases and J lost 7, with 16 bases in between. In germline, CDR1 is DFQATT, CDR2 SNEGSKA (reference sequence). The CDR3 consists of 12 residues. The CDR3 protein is CSANLIGGEQYF. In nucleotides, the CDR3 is TGCAGTGCCAACCTTATTGGGGGAGAGCAGTACTTC.

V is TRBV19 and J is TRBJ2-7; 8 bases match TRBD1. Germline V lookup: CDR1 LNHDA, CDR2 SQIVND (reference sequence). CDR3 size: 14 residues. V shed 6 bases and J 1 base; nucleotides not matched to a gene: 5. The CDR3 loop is CASSPGGKSYEQYF. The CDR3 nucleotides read TGTGCCAGTAGCCCAGGGGGCAAATCCTACGAGCAGTACTTC. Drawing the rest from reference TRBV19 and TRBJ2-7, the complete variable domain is DGGITQSPKYLFRKEGQNVTLSCEQNLNHDAMYWYRQDPGQGLRLIYYSQIVNDFQKGDIAEGYSVSREKKESFPLTVTSAQKNPTAFYLCASSPGGKSYEQYFGPGTRLTVT.

CDR3: CASSLGPTGQKSSGANVLTF. The CDR3, as DNA: TGTGCCAGCAGCTTGGGCCCTACAGGGCAAAAAAGCTCTGGGGCCAACGTCCTGACTTTC. The chain links TRBV5-5 to TRBJ2-6, with D possibly matching TRBD1 (6 bases). This CDR3 region has 20 residues. From germline, CDR1 is SGHKS and CDR2 YYEKEE (reference sequence). Trimming left V 0 bases short and J 0 bases short, with 19 bases between.

The chain's CDR3 is CASSPTWTEYQPQHF. The CDR3 DNA sequence: TGTGCCAGCAGCCCCACCTGGACAGAATATCAGCCCCAGCATTTT. This chain connects TRBV27 to TRBJ1-5; tentatively, D is TRBD1 (6 bases). Trimming cost V 6 bases and J 5 bases, with 17 bases left between them. Germline CDR1 is MNHEY and CDR2 is SMNVEV (reference sequence). The CDR3 contains 15 residues.

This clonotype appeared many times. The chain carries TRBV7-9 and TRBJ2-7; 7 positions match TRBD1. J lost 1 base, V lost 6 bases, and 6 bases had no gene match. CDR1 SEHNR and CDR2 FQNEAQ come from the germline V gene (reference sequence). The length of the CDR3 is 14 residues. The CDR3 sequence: CASSMTGTSYEQYF. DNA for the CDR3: TGTGCCAGCAGTATGACAGGGACGTCCTACGAGCAGTACTTC. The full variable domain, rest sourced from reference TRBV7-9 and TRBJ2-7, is DTGVSQNPRHKITKRGQNVTFRCDPISEHNRLYWYRQTLGQGPEFLTYFQNEAQLEKSRLLSDRFSAERPKGSFSTLEIQRTEQGDSAMYLCASSMTGTSYEQYFGPGTRLTVT.

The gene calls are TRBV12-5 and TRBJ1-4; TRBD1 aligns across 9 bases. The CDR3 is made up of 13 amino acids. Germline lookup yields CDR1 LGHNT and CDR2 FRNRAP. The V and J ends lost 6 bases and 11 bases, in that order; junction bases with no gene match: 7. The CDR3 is CASGGTGRDKLFF. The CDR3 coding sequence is TGTGCTAGTGGCGGGACAGGGCGGGACAAACTGTTTTTT.

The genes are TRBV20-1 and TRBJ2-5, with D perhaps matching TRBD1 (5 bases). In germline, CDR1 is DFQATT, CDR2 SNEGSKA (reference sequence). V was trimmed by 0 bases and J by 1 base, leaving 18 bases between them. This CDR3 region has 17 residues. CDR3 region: CSARDFQGSLFQETQYF. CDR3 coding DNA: TGCAGTGCTAGAGATTTCCAGGGATCTCTGTTCCAAGAGACCCAGTACTTC.

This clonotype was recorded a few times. CDR3 DNA: TGTGCCAGCAGCGGAGGACTAGCGGGAGGGCTGATCAAAAACATTCAGTACTTC. This sequence encodes CASSGGLAGGLIKNIQYF. V is TRBV2 and J is TRBJ2-4; 15 nucleotides align to TRBD2. The CDR3 has 18 amino acids. V was clipped by 6 bases and J by 3 bases; unmatched bases: 9. Germline loops: CDR1 SNHLY, CDR2 FYNNEI.

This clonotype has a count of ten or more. The CDR3 loop is CASSPFGQGYTEAFF. The DNA for the CDR3 is TGCGCCAGCAGCCCCTTCGGACAGGGATACACTGAAGCTTTCTTT. This rearrangement joins TRBV4-1 to TRBJ1-1; 8 nucleotides align to TRBD1. Per the germline V gene, CDR1 is MGHRA and CDR2 is YSYEKL. CDR3 length: 15 residues. With 4 bases clipped from V and 3 bases from J, the junction kept 7 bases outside the gene matches.

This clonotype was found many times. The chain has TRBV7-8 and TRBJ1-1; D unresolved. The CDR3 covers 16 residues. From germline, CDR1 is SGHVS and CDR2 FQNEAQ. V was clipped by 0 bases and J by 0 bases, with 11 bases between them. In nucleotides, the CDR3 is TGTGCCAGCAGCTTAGCAGGATTAAGCCTGAACACTGAAGCTTTCTTT. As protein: CASSLAGLSLNTEAFF. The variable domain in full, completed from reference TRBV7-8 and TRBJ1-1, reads GAGVSQSPRYKVAKRGQDVALRCDPISGHVSLFWYQQALGQGPEFLTYFQNEAQLDKSGLPSDRFFAERPEGSVSTLKIQRTQQEDSAVYLCASSLAGLSLNTEAFFGQGTRLTVV.

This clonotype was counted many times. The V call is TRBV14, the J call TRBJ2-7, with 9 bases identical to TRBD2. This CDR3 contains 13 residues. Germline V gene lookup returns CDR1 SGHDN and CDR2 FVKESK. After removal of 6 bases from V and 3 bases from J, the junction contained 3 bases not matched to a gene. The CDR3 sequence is CASRKREDYEQYF. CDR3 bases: TGTGCCAGCAGGAAGCGGGAGGACTACGAGCAGTACTTC.

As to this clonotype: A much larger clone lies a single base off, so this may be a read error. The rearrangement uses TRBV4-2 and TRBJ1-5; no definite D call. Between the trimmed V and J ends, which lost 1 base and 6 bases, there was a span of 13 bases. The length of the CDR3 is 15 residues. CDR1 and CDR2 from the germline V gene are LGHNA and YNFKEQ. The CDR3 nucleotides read TGTGCCAGCAGCCAAGCGGGTGGCGGGTTTCAGCCCCAGCATTTT. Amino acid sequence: CASSQAGGGFQPQHF.

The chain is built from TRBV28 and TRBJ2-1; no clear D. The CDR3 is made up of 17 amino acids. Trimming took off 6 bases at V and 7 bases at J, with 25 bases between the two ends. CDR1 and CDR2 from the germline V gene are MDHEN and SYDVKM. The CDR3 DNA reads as TGTGCCAGCAGGGAAATCCCCCGGTTGAGAGACTCGAATGAGCAGTTCTTC. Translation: CASREIPRLRDSNEQFF.

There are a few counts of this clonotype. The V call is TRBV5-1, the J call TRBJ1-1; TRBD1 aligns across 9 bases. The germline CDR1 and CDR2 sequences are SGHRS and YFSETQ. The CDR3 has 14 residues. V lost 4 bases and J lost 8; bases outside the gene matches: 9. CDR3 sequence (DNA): TGCGCCAGCAGCATTCCCGGGACAGGGATGGAAGCTTTCTTT. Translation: CASSIPGTGMEAFF.

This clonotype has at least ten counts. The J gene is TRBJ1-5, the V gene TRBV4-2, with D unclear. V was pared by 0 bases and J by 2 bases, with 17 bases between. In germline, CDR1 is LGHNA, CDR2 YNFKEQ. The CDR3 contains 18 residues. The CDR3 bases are TGTGCCAGCAGCCAAGATTTGCGAGGGTTTTCTGGCAATCAGCCCCAGCATTTT. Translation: CASSQDLRGFSGNQPQHF.

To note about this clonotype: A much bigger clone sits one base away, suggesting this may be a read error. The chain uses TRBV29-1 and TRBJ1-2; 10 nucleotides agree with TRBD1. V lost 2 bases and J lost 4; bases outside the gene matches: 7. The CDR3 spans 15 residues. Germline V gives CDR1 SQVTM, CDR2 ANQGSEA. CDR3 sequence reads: CSVEPWGQGPYGYTF. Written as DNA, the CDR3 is TGCAGCGTTGAACCCTGGGGACAGGGGCCCTATGGCTACACCTTC.

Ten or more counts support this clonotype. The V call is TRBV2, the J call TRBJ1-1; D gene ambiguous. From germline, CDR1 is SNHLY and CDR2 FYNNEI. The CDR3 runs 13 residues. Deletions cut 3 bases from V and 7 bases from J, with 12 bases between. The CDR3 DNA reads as TGTGCCAGCAGTGAGTCGAGCCGGAGTGAAGCTTTCTTT. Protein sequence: CASSESSRSEAFF.

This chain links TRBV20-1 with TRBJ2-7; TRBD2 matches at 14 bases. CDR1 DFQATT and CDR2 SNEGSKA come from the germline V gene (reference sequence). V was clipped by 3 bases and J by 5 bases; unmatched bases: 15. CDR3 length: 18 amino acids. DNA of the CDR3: TGCAGTGCTAGCCGGGAAAAATGGACTAGCGGGAGGAGGGACGAGCAGTACTTC. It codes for CSASREKWTSGRRDEQYF.

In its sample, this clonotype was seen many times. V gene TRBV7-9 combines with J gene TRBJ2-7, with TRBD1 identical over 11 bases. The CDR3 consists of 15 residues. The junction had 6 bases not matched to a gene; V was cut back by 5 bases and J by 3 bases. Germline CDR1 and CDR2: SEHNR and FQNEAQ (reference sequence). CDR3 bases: TGTGCCAGCAGCCCCGGACAGGGGGCGGGCTACGAGCAGTACTTC. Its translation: CASSPGQGAGYEQYF.

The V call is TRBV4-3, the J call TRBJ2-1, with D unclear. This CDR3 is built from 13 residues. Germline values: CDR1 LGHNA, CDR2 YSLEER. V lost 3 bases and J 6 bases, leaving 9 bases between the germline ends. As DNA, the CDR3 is TGCGCCAGCAGCCATAGACTGGCCAATGAGCAGTTCTTC. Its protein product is CASSHRLANEQFF.

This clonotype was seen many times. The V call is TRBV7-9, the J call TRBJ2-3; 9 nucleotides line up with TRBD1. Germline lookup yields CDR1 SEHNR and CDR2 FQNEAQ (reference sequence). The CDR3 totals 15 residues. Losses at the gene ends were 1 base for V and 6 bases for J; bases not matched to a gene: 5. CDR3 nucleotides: TGTGCCAGCAGCTTAGTCGGGACAGGGCCCGATACGCAGTATTTT. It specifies CASSLVGTGPDTQYF. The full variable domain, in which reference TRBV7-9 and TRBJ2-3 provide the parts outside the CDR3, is DTGVSQNPRHKITKRGQNVTFRCDPISEHNRLYWYRQTLGQGPEFLTYFQNEAQLEKSRLLSDRFSAERPKGSFSTLEIQRTEQGDSAMYLCASSLVGTGPDTQYFGPGTRLTVL.